The next 15 T cell receptor beta chains were all read from a single sample in a study of T cells in Graves' hyperthyroidism and ophthalmopathy. TCR beta CDR3 region amplification was performed from RNA transcripts. The primer set for the first-round RT-PCR of the TCR CDR3 was HTBI. TCRdb redid the calling of the multiplex PCR reads with MiXCR, one entry per CDR3 protein. The table includes 300,000 to 450,000 distinct CDR3 sequences, roughly 25% detected once. The specimen sequenced was blood. The source is a man between 45 and 60 years old with Graves' hyperthyroidism.

This rearrangement joins TRBV5-5 to TRBJ1-5, with D unresolved. Germline CDR1 and CDR2: SGHKS and YYEKEE (reference sequence). CDR3 length: 15 residues. The germline V and J ends were trimmed by 0 bases and 1 base, with 8 bases remaining between them. In DNA, the CDR3 is TGTGCCAGCAGCTTGGATTTAGCCAGCAATCAGCCCCAGCATTTT. Translation: CASSLDLASNQPQHF.

The genes are TRBV2 and TRBJ2-4, with D perhaps matching TRBD2 (6 bases). Germline lookup yields CDR1 SNHLY and CDR2 FYNNEI. Trimming stripped 1 base from V and 0 bases from J, with 10 bases between. CDR3 length: 16 residues. CDR3 DNA: TGTGCCAGCAGTGAAGGGCAGGGACTAGCCAAAAACATTCAGTACTTC. Translating it yields CASSEGQGLAKNIQYF.

The CDR3 DNA sequence: TGTGCCAGCTCACCCGGGACTAGCGTGGGGAATGAGCAGTTCTTC. It yields the protein CASSPGTSVGNEQFF. The chain uses TRBV18 and TRBJ2-1; 10 positions agree with TRBD2. Losses at the gene ends were 3 bases for V and 7 bases for J; bases not matched to a gene: 6. The CDR3 is made up of 15 amino acids. Per germline, CDR1 KGHSH and CDR2 LQKENI.

This clonotype has ten or more counts. The chain recombines TRBV10-3 with TRBJ2-7, with 8 nucleotides matching TRBD1. In germline, CDR1 is ENHRY, CDR2 SYGVKD. The J segment lost 1 base and the V segment lost 6 bases, leaving 5 bases of the junction unmatched. CDR3 length equals 14 residues. DNA of the CDR3: TGTGCCATCAGCGAAGGGACAGGATCCTACGAGCAGTACTTC. Encoded protein: CAISEGTGSYEQYF.

The J gene is TRBJ2-1, the V gene TRBV28; a weak D match, TRBD2 (5 bases). V was clipped by 6 bases and J by 7 bases, with 19 bases between them. CDR3 length equals 15 residues. CDR1 and CDR2 from the germline V gene are MDHEN and SYDVKM. CDR3 region: CASSGVFYPSNEQFF. CDR3 in DNA: TGTGCCAGCAGCGGGGTCTTTTATCCCAGTAATGAGCAGTTCTTC.

V is TRBV15 and J is TRBJ2-5, with D unresolved. The V and J ends lost 0 bases and 1 base respectively, with 3 bases between them. Germline CDR1 and CDR2: LNHNV and YYDKDF (reference sequence). This CDR3 comprises 13 residues. CDR3 DNA sequence: TGTGCCACCAGCAGAGATCGCCAAGAGACCCAGTACTTC. Translating it yields CATSRDRQETQYF.

This clonotype was seen a few times. The gene calls are TRBV12-3 or TRBV12-4 and TRBJ2-7; unclear D gene. Deletions cut 2 bases from V and 9 bases from J, with 20 bases between. This CDR3 spans 15 amino acids. CDR3 coding DNA: TGTGCCAGCAGTTTATCACTTACTAACCGGAATCGGCAGTACTTC. Protein product: CASSLSLTNRNRQYF.

The chain is built from TRBV30 and TRBJ2-2; no reliable D call. The CDR3 covers 18 residues. Trimming took off 1 base at V and 0 bases at J, with 18 bases between the two ends. Per the germline V gene, CDR1 is GTSNPN and CDR2 is SVGIG (reference sequence). The DNA of the CDR3 is TGTGCCTGGAGTGAAGACTCGCCGATCCGAACGAACACCGGGGAGCTGTTTTTT. It yields the protein CAWSEDSPIRTNTGELFF.

Concerning this clonotype itself: Possible read error: a much larger clone is one base away. The chain joins TRBV20-1 to TRBJ2-1, with D possibly matching TRBD1 (5 bases). Per germline, CDR1 DFQATT and CDR2 SNEGSKA (reference sequence). The CDR3 covers 14 residues. The CDR3 is CSARVGQVYNDQFF. For the CDR3, the DNA is TGCAGTGCTAGAGTGGGGCAGGTCTACAATGATCAGTTCTTC.

In this sample, this clonotype turned up many times. The V and J genes are TRBV7-6 and TRBJ1-1, with TRBD1 identical over 8 bases. In germline, CDR1 is SGHVS, CDR2 FNYEAQ. V lost 5 bases, J lost 5 bases, and 7 bases stayed unmatched. This CDR3 contains 14 residues. The CDR3 nucleotides are TGTGCCAGCAGCCCCGGACAGGGACTTACTGAAGCTTTCTTT. Translation gives CASSPGQGLTEAFF.

The chain is built from TRBV27 and TRBJ1-5; D ambiguous. Trimming stripped 2 bases from V and 5 bases from J, with 7 bases between. The CDR3 loop spans 13 amino acids. CDR1 is MNHEY, CDR2 SMNVEV, per germline (reference sequence). CDR3 in DNA: TGTGCCAGCAGTTTAGGGCGACATCAGCCCCAGCATTTT. This gives the protein CASSLGRHQPQHF.

The rearrangement uses TRBV6-1 and TRBJ2-7; D perhaps matches TRBD2 (6 bases). Trimming shortened V by 6 bases and J by 0 bases, and 12 bases separated the two germline ends. The germline V gene has CDR1 MNHNS and CDR2 SASEGT. The CDR3 has 14 amino acids. The CDR3 DNA sequence: TGTGCCAGCAGATGGGGGGACCACTCCTACGAGCAGTACTTC. Translated, it gives CASRWGDHSYEQYF.

This sequence joins TRBV24-1 and TRBJ2-5; either TRBD1 or TRBD2 may fit D (5 bases each). Germline V gene sequence: CDR1 KGHDR, CDR2 SFDVKD. V dropped 3 bases and J dropped 5 bases, with 18 bases sitting between them. The CDR3 totals 16 residues. CDR3 amino acids: CATSDTGPASGETQYF. DNA for the CDR3: TGTGCCACCAGTGATACGGGACCGGCCTCTGGGGAGACCCAGTACTTC.

About this clonotype itself: A much larger clone lies one base from this, so it may be a read error. The rearrangement joins TRBV2 to TRBJ2-7, with D hard to call. Germline V gene data show CDR1 as SNHLY and CDR2 as FYNNEI. The CDR3 is made up of 12 amino acids. The CDR3 DNA is TGTGCCGGCAGCCGTAACGACTACGAGCAGTACTTC. It translates to CAGSRNDYEQYF.

Regarding this clonotype: A read error is likely, as this CDR3 ends without the conserved phenylalanine or tryptophan. CDR3 residues: CSAREPWDYGYTL. The CDR3 DNA reads as TGCAGTGCTAGAGAGCCCTGGGATTATGGCTACACCCTC. The chain couples TRBV20-1 to TRBJ1-2, with D unresolved. This CDR3 spans 13 amino acids. Germline lookup yields CDR1 DFQATT and CDR2 SNEGSKA (reference sequence). V dropped 0 bases and J dropped 5 bases, with 10 bases sitting between them.